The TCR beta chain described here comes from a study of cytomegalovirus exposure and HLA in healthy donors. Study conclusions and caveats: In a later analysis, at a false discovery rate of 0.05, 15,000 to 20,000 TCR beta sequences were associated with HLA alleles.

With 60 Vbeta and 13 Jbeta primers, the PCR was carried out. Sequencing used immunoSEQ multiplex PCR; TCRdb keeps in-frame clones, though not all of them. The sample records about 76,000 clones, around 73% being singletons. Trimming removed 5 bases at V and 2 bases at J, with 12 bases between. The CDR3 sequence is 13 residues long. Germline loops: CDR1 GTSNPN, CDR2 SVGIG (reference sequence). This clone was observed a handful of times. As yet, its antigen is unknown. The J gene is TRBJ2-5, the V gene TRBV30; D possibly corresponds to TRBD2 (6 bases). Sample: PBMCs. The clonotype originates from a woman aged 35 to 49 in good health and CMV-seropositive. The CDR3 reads CAWEAGQQETQYF. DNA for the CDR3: TGTGCCTGGGAAGCGGGCCAACAAGAGACCCAGTACTTC.